What follows are 32 T cell receptor beta chains derived from one specimen sequenced in a study of response to subunit inactivated influenza vaccine. TCRdb ran MiXCR on the RT-PCR reads and lists one entry per CDR3 protein. Of around 580,000 distinct CDR3 sequences listed, approximately 14% are singletons. Sequencing used PBMCs from blood, obtained about 13 days after vaccination. These receptors were collected from a man aged 50 to 59 who received an inactivated influenza vaccine.

The rearrangement uses TRBV20-1 and TRBJ2-5; 13 bases align to TRBD2. The CDR3 covers 15 residues. CDR1 and CDR2 (germline): DFQATT, SNEGSKA (reference sequence). J lost 3 bases, V lost 2 bases, and 3 bases had no gene match. The CDR3 loop reads CSARWTSGRKETQYF. CDR3 bases: TGCAGTGCTAGATGGACTAGCGGGAGAAAAGAGACCCAGTACTTC.

This clonotype was picked up a small number of times. This rearrangement joins TRBV5-1 to TRBJ2-4; no clear D gene. V was pared by 4 bases and J by 5 bases, with 10 bases between. Germline-derived CDR1 and CDR2 are SGHRS and YFSETQ. The CDR3 sequence is 13 residues long. CDR3 amino acids: CASSPRGENIQYF. The CDR3, as DNA: TGCGCCAGCAGCCCGCGTGGGGAAAACATTCAGTACTTC.

The chain joins TRBV20-1 to TRBJ2-5; weak D call: TRBD2 (7 bases). Trimming took off 0 bases at V and 1 base at J, with 15 bases between the two ends. Germline V lookup: CDR1 DFQATT, CDR2 SNEGSKA (reference sequence). This CDR3 is 16 amino acids long. Here the CDR3 DNA reads TGCAGTGCTAGAGATGTCCGGGGGGCGTCCCAAGAGACCCAGTACTTC. It translates to CSARDVRGASQETQYF.

This clonotype showed up just a few times. The V call is TRBV7-9, the J call TRBJ2-5; no reliable D call. The CDR3 is made up of 15 amino acids. The V gene's germline CDR1 is SEHNR and CDR2 FQNEAQ (reference sequence). Trimming stripped 0 bases from V and 5 bases from J, with 13 bases between. The CDR3 bases are TGTGCCAGCAGCTTAGCGTTCCGTTCTGGGGAGACCCAGTACTTC. Protein sequence: CASSLAFRSGETQYF.

The table lists this clonotype with many counts. CDR3 nucleotides: TGTGCCACCGTAAATAGCGGGGGGCCCGACAATGAGCAGTTCTTC. This sequence encodes CATVNSGGPDNEQFF. The V gene is TRBV24-1, the J gene TRBJ2-1; TRBD2 agrees at 10 bases. CDR3 length equals 15 residues. The J segment lost 5 bases and the V segment lost 9 bases, leaving 9 bases of the junction unmatched. CDR1 is KGHDR and CDR2 is SFDVKD in the germline V gene.

This clonotype was counted ten times or more. The genes are TRBV5-1 and TRBJ2-5; 11 nucleotides match TRBD2. The V and J ends lost 3 bases and 5 bases, in that order; junction bases with no gene match: 9. There are 16 residues in the CDR3. Germline CDR1 reads SGHRS; CDR2 reads YFSETQ. CDR3 nucleotide sequence: TGCGCCAGCAGCTCCCTACTAGCGGGAGTTGGGGAGACCCAGTACTTC. Its translation is CASSSLLAGVGETQYF.

V gene TRBV7-8 combines with J gene TRBJ2-1; 7 nucleotides agree with TRBD2. This CDR3 comprises 15 residues. Trimming removed 6 bases from V and 9 bases from J; junction bases left unmatched: 14. Germline V lookup: CDR1 SGHVS, CDR2 FQNEAQ. The CDR3: CASRSSYSGFSEQFF. Here the CDR3 DNA reads TGTGCCAGCAGATCGAGCTATAGCGGGTTCAGTGAGCAGTTCTTC. Using reference TRBV7-8 and TRBJ2-1 for the parts outside the CDR3, the full variable domain is GAGVSQSPRYKVAKRGQDVALRCDPISGHVSLFWYQQALGQGPEFLTYFQNEAQLDKSGLPSDRFFAERPEGSVSTLKIQRTQQEDSAVYLCASRSSYSGFSEQFFGPGTRLTVL.

This clonotype was counted only a few times. The chain employs TRBV6-1 and TRBJ1-2; tentatively, D is TRBD1 (5 bases). The CDR3 is 14 amino acids. The V and J ends lost 5 bases and 6 bases respectively, with 16 bases between them. Germline V CDR1 and CDR2: MNHNS, SASEGT. The DNA for the CDR3 is TGTGCCAGCAGTCCACAGGATATAATTCATGGCTACACCTTC. Its protein is CASSPQDIIHGYTF.

This clonotype was observed a handful of times. V and J are TRBV6-5 and TRBJ1-2; D ambiguous. Trimming shortened V by 3 bases and J by 2 bases, and 13 bases separated the two germline ends. The length of the CDR3 is 15 residues. Germline V CDR1 and CDR2: MNHEY, SVGAGI. The chain's CDR3 is CASSYGPGWNYGYTF. CDR3 in DNA: TGTGCCAGCAGTTATGGTCCGGGTTGGAACTATGGCTACACCTTC.

The chain links TRBV6-1 to TRBJ2-7; 7 nucleotides line up with TRBD2. The CDR3 spans 15 residues. The J segment lost 7 bases and the V segment lost 5 bases, leaving 14 bases of the junction unmatched. In germline, CDR1 is MNHNS, CDR2 SASEGT. CDR3 protein: CASSRLGGGRSEQYF. DNA of the CDR3: TGTGCCAGCAGTCGCCTTGGGGGGGGACGATCGGAGCAGTACTTC.

The chain has TRBV20-1 and TRBJ2-3; 8 nucleotides match TRBD2. This CDR3 has 12 amino acids. Germline CDR1 and CDR2: DFQATT and SNEGSKA (reference sequence). Trimming at V came to 6 bases and at J to 7 bases, leaving 6 bases not matched to a gene. The chain's CDR3 is CSANGGENTQYF. As DNA, the CDR3 is TGCAGTGCCAACGGGGGGGAGAATACGCAGTATTTT.

Comment on this clonotype: One end of the junction fails to match germline, which may point to a read error. This rearrangement joins TRBV7-7 to TRBJ2-5; D is unclear. CDR3 length equals 15 residues. Germline loops: CDR1 SSHAT, CDR2 FNYEAQ (reference sequence). The CDR3 DNA sequence: TGTGCTAGCAGCCAGTCGTGGGGAAAATGGGAGACCCAGTACTTC. It specifies CASSQSWGKWETQYF.

This clonotype was seen at least ten times. The gene calls are TRBV9 and TRBJ2-1; a possible D gene is TRBD1 (6 bases). Germline CDR1 reads SGDLS; CDR2 reads YYNGEE. Trimming removed 0 bases from V and 1 base from J, with 8 bases in between. This CDR3 is built from 15 residues. The CDR3 region is CASSVGQVSYNEQFF. The CDR3 nucleotides read TGTGCCAGCAGCGTAGGACAGGTGTCCTACAATGAGCAGTTCTTC.

This clonotype was seen only a few times. The V call is TRBV28, the J call TRBJ2-3, with 10 nucleotides matching TRBD2. The CDR3 is 14 amino acids. J was trimmed by 6 bases and V by 10 bases; bases with no gene match: 10. CDR1 and CDR2 (germline): MDHEN, SYDVKM. CDR3 bases: TGTGCCACCACGCGGCTAGCGGGAGCTGATACGCAGTATTTT. Translating gives CATTRLAGADTQYF.

This clonotype has more than one count but fewer than ten. V gene TRBV7-3 combines with J gene TRBJ2-6; tentatively, D is TRBD1 (5 bases). Trimming pared 5 bases from V and 0 bases from J, leaving 8 bases between. The germline V gene encodes CDR1 SGHTA and CDR2 FQGTGA. CDR3 length: 15 amino acids. The CDR3 loop is CASSPQGSGANVLTF. The CDR3 nucleotides are TGTGCCAGCAGCCCTCAGGGCTCTGGGGCCAACGTCCTGACTTTC.

This clonotype was recorded a few times. The chain combines TRBV6-5 with TRBJ1-4, with D possibly matching TRBD1 (6 bases). The V end was cut by 3 bases, the J end by 6 bases, with 11 bases between. The CDR3 loop spans 14 amino acids. Germline V CDR1 and CDR2: MNHEY, SVGAGI. CDR3 sequence (DNA): TGTGCCAGCAGTTATTACGGGGGGCATGAAAAACTGTTTTTT. This encodes CASSYYGGHEKLFF.

Note on this clonotype: With a much larger clone just one base away, this may be a read error. The CDR3 nucleotides read TGTGCCAGCAGCTTCGATTACTACGAGCAGTACTTC. It specifies CASSFDYYEQYF. This chain uses TRBV11-2 with TRBJ2-7, with D unclear. Germline values: CDR1 SGHAT, CDR2 FQNNGV. Trimming left V 3 bases short and J 3 bases short, with 6 bases between. The CDR3 is made up of 12 amino acids.

This clonotype was counted between two and nine times. The chain couples TRBV10-3 to TRBJ1-2; perhaps TRBD1 as D (6 bases). Trimming took off 4 bases at V and 7 bases at J, with 16 bases between the two ends. CDR1 is ENHRY, CDR2 SYGVKD, per germline. The CDR3 consists of 14 residues. The CDR3 loop is CAISGGGGATGYTF. The CDR3, as DNA: TGTGCCATCAGTGGGGGCGGGGGCGCGACTGGCTACACCTTC.

V gene TRBV4-2 combines with J gene TRBJ2-7; 10 bases are shared with TRBD2. V dropped 4 bases and J dropped 4; count of bases not matched to a gene: 19. Germline V gene sequence: CDR1 LGHNA, CDR2 YNFKEQ. This CDR3 is built from 19 residues. CDR3 amino acids: CASSRRGLASGSTVYEQYF. CDR3 nucleotide sequence: TGTGCCAGCAGCCGGAGGGGTTTGGCTAGCGGGAGTACGGTATACGAGCAGTACTTC.

This clonotype was counted a few times. The gene calls are TRBV7-9 and TRBJ1-1; D gene ambiguous. Between the trimmed V and J ends, which lost 5 bases and 1 base, there was a span of 8 bases. Per the germline V gene, CDR1 is SEHNR and CDR2 is FQNEAQ (reference sequence). This CDR3 region has 13 residues. The chain's CDR3 is CASSQKGNTEAFF. The CDR3 DNA follows: TGTGCCAGCAGCCAGAAAGGGAACACTGAAGCTTTCTTT.

The V call is TRBV13, the J call TRBJ2-7; TRBD1 might be the D (5 bases). V shed 4 bases and J shed 4 bases, with 11 bases lying between them. Germline CDR1 is PRHDT and CDR2 is FYEKMQ (reference sequence). The CDR3 contains 13 residues. The CDR3 sequence: CASSSKRGYEQYF. The CDR3 coding sequence is TGTGCCAGCAGCTCCAAAAGGGGTTACGAGCAGTACTTC.

This clonotype was picked up a small number of times. The gene calls are TRBV5-1 and TRBJ1-6, with 8 positions matching TRBD1. Germline CDR1 reads SGHRS; CDR2 reads YFSETQ. The CDR3 covers 13 residues. Losses at the gene ends were 4 bases for V and 9 bases for J; bases not matched to a gene: 3. Here the CDR3 reads CASSIRGPSPLHF. The CDR3 bases are TGCGCCAGCAGCATCAGGGGGCCTTCACCCCTCCACTTT.

This clonotype has a count of ten or more. This chain links TRBV7-2 with TRBJ2-1; D remains unclear. The germline V gene encodes CDR1 SGHTA and CDR2 FQGNSA. V was shortened by 2 bases and J by 4 bases, with 12 bases between the two germline ends. The CDR3 length is 15 residues. The CDR3 region is CASSLNEAGYNEQFF. The CDR3 DNA follows: TGTGCCAGCAGCTTAAATGAGGCCGGGTACAATGAGCAGTTCTTC. The full variable domain, its missing parts supplied by reference TRBV7-2 and TRBJ2-1, is GAGVSQSPSNKVTEKGKDVELRCDPISGHTALYWYRQSLGQGLEFLIYFQGNSAPDKSGLPSDRFSAERTGGSVSTLTIQRTQQEDSAVYLCASSLNEAGYNEQFFGPGTRLTVL.

This clonotype was recorded many times. The rearrangement uses TRBV14 and TRBJ1-3; D remains ambiguous. The CDR3 has 13 amino acids. The V end lost 3 bases, the J end lost 4 bases, and 7 bases lay between the germline ends. Germline V gene lookup returns CDR1 SGHDN and CDR2 FVKESK. The CDR3 nucleotides are TGTGCCAGCAGCCATCTTTCGGGAAACACCATATATTTT. Protein sequence: CASSHLSGNTIYF.

The chain joins TRBV6-2 or TRBV6-3 to TRBJ2-7; D not resolved. Per the germline V gene, CDR1 is MNHEY and CDR2 is SVGEGT. The V gene lost 6 bases and the J gene lost 9 bases, with 15 bases spanning the gap. CDR3 length equals 12 residues. The CDR3 loop reads CASSALISRQYF. The CDR3 bases are TGTGCCAGCAGCGCTTTGATCAGCCGGCAGTACTTC.

This clonotype has more than one count but fewer than ten. The rearrangement uses TRBV27 and TRBJ2-7; TRBD1 aligns across 7 bases. With V trimmed by 4 bases and J by 4 bases, 4 bases remained unmatched. In germline, CDR1 is MNHEY, CDR2 SMNVEV (reference sequence). The CDR3 totals 13 residues. CDR3 sequence: CASSSSQGYEQYF. CDR3 sequence (DNA): TGTGCCAGCAGTTCCTCACAGGGGTACGAGCAGTACTTC.

CDR3 residues: CASVPAPRADEQFF. In nucleotides, the CDR3 is TGTGCTAGTGTCCCTGCCCCCAGGGCGGATGAGCAGTTCTTC. The chain combines TRBV12-5 with TRBJ2-1, with a weak D call TRBD1 (5 bases). The length of the CDR3 is 14 residues. Germline V gene sequence: CDR1 LGHNT, CDR2 FRNRAP. V lost 7 bases, J lost 8 bases, and 18 bases lay in between.

The table lists this clonotype with a few counts. The chain is built from TRBV6-2 or TRBV6-3 and TRBJ2-1; D is ambiguous. V shed 6 bases and J shed 5 bases, with 17 bases lying between them. This CDR3 contains 15 residues. Germline V CDR1 and CDR2: MNHEY, SVGEGT. The CDR3 DNA sequence: TGTGCCAGCAGCCGCCCCGGTCGGCTAGACAATGAGCAGTTCTTC. Its translation is CASSRPGRLDNEQFF.

This clonotype turned up a few times. The V and J genes are TRBV5-1 and TRBJ2-7; maybe TRBD1 (7 bases). Trimming pared 4 bases from V and 0 bases from J, leaving 14 bases between. Per germline, CDR1 SGHRS and CDR2 YFSETQ. CDR3 length equals 15 residues. The CDR3 is CASSNLQGGSYEQYF. DNA for the CDR3: TGCGCCAGCAGCAACCTCCAGGGGGGCTCCTACGAGCAGTACTTC.

This sequence joins TRBV5-1 and TRBJ2-7; possibly TRBD1 or TRBD2 for D (5 bases each). Germline assignment: CDR1 SGHRS and CDR2 YFSETQ. This CDR3 contains 15 residues. Deletions cut 0 bases from V and 7 bases from J, with 17 bases between. This CDR3 reads CASSLDWGSSGEQYF. CDR3 coding DNA: TGCGCCAGCAGCTTGGATTGGGGGTCTTCGGGGGAGCAGTACTTC.

A few counts support this clonotype. V is TRBV20-1 and J is TRBJ1-5; 8 bases line up with TRBD1. The junction had 8 bases not matched to a gene; V was cut back by 6 bases and J by 7 bases. This CDR3 comprises 13 residues. CDR1 is DFQATT, CDR2 SNEGSKA, per germline (reference sequence). The CDR3 bases are TGCAGTGCCTACCGGACAGGGTCCCAGCCCCAGCATTTT. This gives the protein CSAYRTGSQPQHF.

This clonotype was counted many times. CDR3 amino acids: CASSLLLSGNYGYTF. The DNA of the CDR3 is TGTGCCAGCAGTTTACTTTTGTCGGGGAACTATGGCTACACCTTC. The chain links TRBV12-3 or TRBV12-4 to TRBJ1-2, with D unresolved. V gave up 2 bases and J gave up 2 bases, with 12 bases separating them. This CDR3 comprises 15 residues.